One and the same sample provided the 20 T cell receptor beta chains below, sequenced in a study of regulatory T cells in long-lasting Graves disease. Time point of the sample: newly diagnosed GD, antithyroid drugs for less than 3 months. Following extraction of RNA from PBMCs, that RNA was used to make the TCR library. Construction of TCR beta libraries relied on iRepertoire HTBI primers and on Arm-PCR targeting CDR3 regions. TCRdb ran MiXCR on the multiplex PCR reads and lists one entry per CDR3 protein. The repertoire holds about 240,000 distinct CDR3 sequences, 20% seen once, with approximately 13% in the top ten. This material consisted of peripheral blood mononuclear cells (PBMCs), taken at new diagnosis, from a patient treated with antithyroid drugs. The receptor set was obtained from a female donor with Graves disease.

This clonotype was counted at least ten times. CDR3: CASSFNGGSIYEQYF. Here the CDR3 DNA reads TGTGCCAGCAGCTTCAACGGGGGAAGCATCTACGAGCAGTACTTC. The chain joins TRBV7-2 to TRBJ2-7; a possible D gene is TRBD2 (6 bases). This CDR3 spans 15 amino acids. Germline V gene data show CDR1 as SGHTA and CDR2 as FQGNSA. Trimming cost V 3 bases and J 3 bases, with 15 bases left between them.

The rearrangement uses TRBV30 and TRBJ1-1; D might be TRBD1 (5 bases). The CDR3 runs 13 residues. V was clipped by 0 bases and J by 1 base, with 6 bases between them. CDR1 and CDR2 (germline): GTSNPN, SVGIG (reference sequence). The CDR3 bases are TGTGCCTGGAGTGTAGGACAGAACACTGAAGCTTTCTTT. Protein sequence: CAWSVGQNTEAFF. Full variable domain (remainder filled in from reference TRBV30 and TRBJ1-1): SQTIHQWPATLVQPVGSPLSLECTVEGTSNPNLYWYRQAAGRGLQLLFYSVGIGQISSEVPQNLSASRPQDRQFILSSKKLLLSDSGFYLCAWSVGQNTEAFFGQGTRLTVV.

This clonotype was observed at least ten times. This chain links TRBV5-4 with TRBJ2-1, with 7 bases aligning to TRBD2. Germline V gene data show CDR1 as SGHNT and CDR2 as YYREEE (reference sequence). The CDR3 extends over 14 amino acids. V shed 4 bases, J shed 2 bases, and the junction held 3 bases outside the gene matches. The CDR3: CASSGGGTYNEQFF. The CDR3 coding sequence is TGTGCCAGCAGCGGGGGGGGGACCTACAATGAGCAGTTCTTC.

The CDR3 spells CASSFTGDEQYF. The CDR3 nucleotides are TGCGCCAGCAGCTTTACAGGGGATGAGCAGTACTTC. The gene calls are TRBV5-1 and TRBJ2-7, with 7 bases identical to TRBD1. CDR3 size: 12 residues. The germline V gene has CDR1 SGHRS and CDR2 YFSETQ. J gave up 7 bases and V 2 bases, and 3 bases lay outside the gene matches.

This clonotype was seen at least ten times. The chain couples TRBV24-1 to TRBJ1-5; D possibly corresponds to TRBD1 (6 bases). This CDR3 is 14 amino acids long. Germline V gene sequence: CDR1 KGHDR, CDR2 SFDVKD. V was shortened by 3 bases and J by 4 bases, with 9 bases between the two germline ends. The CDR3 loop is CATSDPRGNQPQHF. The CDR3 DNA reads TGTGCCACCAGTGATCCTAGGGGGAATCAGCCCCAGCATTTT.

This clonotype was counted at least ten times. The chain is built from TRBV7-2 and TRBJ1-6, with D hard to call. CDR3 size: 16 residues. Germline V gene data show CDR1 as SGHTA and CDR2 as FQGNSA. The ends were cut back, 8 bases at V and 0 bases at J, with 14 bases in the middle. The CDR3 protein is CASFPAGSSYNSPLHF. The DNA for the CDR3 is TGTGCCAGCTTCCCGGCTGGAAGCTCCTATAATTCACCCCTCCACTTT.

V is TRBV12-3 or TRBV12-4 and J is TRBJ1-5, with a weak D call TRBD1 (6 bases). V lost 3 bases to trimming and J lost 6 bases, with 12 bases between them. The CDR3 totals 14 residues. The CDR3: CASSFRGAGQPQHF. CDR3 bases: TGTGCCAGCAGTTTCCGGGGGGCCGGTCAGCCCCAGCATTTT.

This clonotype was observed a few times. The chain uses TRBV19 and TRBJ1-2; maybe TRBD1 (6 bases). Looked up from germline, CDR1 is LNHDA and CDR2 is SQIVND (reference sequence). The CDR3 totals 13 residues. V lost 6 bases and J 6 bases, leaving 14 bases between the germline ends. This CDR3 reads CASRAQEGDGYTF. The CDR3, as DNA: TGTGCCAGTAGGGCCCAAGAGGGGGATGGCTACACCTTC.

This clonotype was found many times. J is TRBJ1-4 and V is TRBV7-2; possible D gene TRBD1, 5 bases. V was clipped by 5 bases and J by 4 bases, with 14 bases between them. The germline V gene encodes CDR1 SGHTA and CDR2 FQGNSA. This CDR3 has 15 residues. The CDR3 DNA follows: TGTGCCAGCAGCCGTACCGGGGGTAATAATGAAAAACTGTTTTTT. It specifies CASSRTGGNNEKLFF.

This clonotype was counted ten times or more. The chain uses TRBV5-1 and TRBJ1-1; 8 positions agree with TRBD1. Looked up from germline, CDR1 is SGHRS and CDR2 is YFSETQ. The V and J ends lost 0 bases and 1 base, in that order; junction bases with no gene match: 2. This CDR3 comprises 15 residues. The CDR3 DNA is TGCGCCAGCAGCTTGGGACAGGGGTGGAACACTGAAGCTTTCTTT. It specifies CASSLGQGWNTEAFF.

The gene calls are TRBV19 and TRBJ2-5; D ambiguous. The V and J ends lost 3 bases and 3 bases respectively, with 14 bases between them. The CDR3 sequence is 15 residues long. The germline V gene has CDR1 LNHDA and CDR2 SQIVND (reference sequence). In nucleotides, the CDR3 is TGTGCCAGTAGTATTTATCGTGAACGGAAAGAGACCCAGTACTTC. This gives the protein CASSIYRERKETQYF.

This clonotype was seen a few times. This rearrangement joins TRBV15 to TRBJ1-4, with no clear D. Trimming left V 5 bases short and J 2 bases short, with 6 bases between. Germline V gene data show CDR1 as LNHNV and CDR2 as YYDKDF (reference sequence). The length of the CDR3 is 13 residues. The CDR3 DNA sequence: TGTGCCACCAGCCCCAGGACTAATGAAAAACTGTTTTTT. Protein: CATSPRTNEKLFF.

This clonotype was observed at least ten times. The CDR3 region is CASSLGLAEQETQYF. The CDR3 DNA reads TGTGCCAGCAGCCTGGGACTAGCGGAACAAGAGACCCAGTACTTC. This chain links TRBV7-3 with TRBJ2-5; 11 bases are shared with TRBD2. With 5 bases clipped from V and 2 bases from J, the junction kept 4 bases outside the gene matches. The CDR3 is 15 amino acids. The germline V gene encodes CDR1 SGHTA and CDR2 FQGTGA.

To note about this clonotype: A read error may be the cause here, since a much bigger clone is one base away. The chain joins TRBV6-2 or TRBV6-3 to TRBJ2-7; a possible D gene is TRBD1 (6 bases). Trimming shortened V by 6 bases and J by 4 bases, and 13 bases separated the two germline ends. The CDR3 is made up of 13 amino acids. Germline V lookup: CDR1 MNHEY, CDR2 SVGEGT. The CDR3 sequence is CASSPGTPYEQYF. CDR3 sequence (DNA): TGTGCCAGCAGCCCCGGGACACCGTACGAGCAGTACTTC.

In its sample, this clonotype was seen many times. CDR3 nucleotide sequence: TGCAGTGCTAGTTCGGGAGGGCGTACCGGGGAGCTGTTTTTT. Translated: CSASSGGRTGELFF. The chain uses TRBV20-1 and TRBJ2-2; 8 nucleotides line up with TRBD2. The CDR3 runs 14 residues. V was clipped by 3 bases and J by 5 bases; unmatched bases: 5. CDR1 DFQATT and CDR2 SNEGSKA come from the germline V gene (reference sequence).

The CDR3 DNA reads TGCGCCAGCAGCCAAGATCAAGGTCGCTCTGGAAACACCATATATTTT. Protein: CASSQDQGRSGNTIYF. The chain uses TRBV4-1 and TRBJ1-3; D not resolved. The germline V and J ends were trimmed by 0 bases and 0 bases, with 9 bases remaining between them. This CDR3 spans 16 amino acids. Germline assignment: CDR1 MGHRA and CDR2 YSYEKL.

This clonotype was counted at least ten times. The chain uses TRBV2 and TRBJ1-1; TRBD1 is a possible D gene (5 bases). Between the trimmed V and J ends, which lost 6 bases and 3 bases, there was a span of 17 bases. This CDR3 spans 15 amino acids. Germline V gives CDR1 SNHLY, CDR2 FYNNEI. The DNA for the CDR3 is TGTGCCAGCAGGGAGCGACAGTTTTTGGACACTGAAGCTTTCTTT. Its translation is CASRERQFLDTEAFF.

This clonotype was seen repeatedly, ten times or more. V is TRBV20-1 and J is TRBJ2-7, with 8 bases fitting TRBD1. This CDR3 has 14 amino acids. The ends lost 1 base at V and 4 bases at J; junction bases unmatched: 6. The germline CDR1 and CDR2 sequences are DFQATT and SNEGSKA (reference sequence). CDR3 nucleotide sequence: TGCAGTGCTAGAGGTGGGCAGGGGGCTTACGAGCAGTACTTC. Its translation is CSARGGQGAYEQYF.

This clonotype has ten or more counts. The chain links TRBV27 to TRBJ2-3; no clear D. This CDR3 is built from 12 residues. Germline V gives CDR1 MNHEY, CDR2 SMNVEV (reference sequence). Trimming took 5 bases from V and 6 from J, leaving 9 bases between them. The CDR3 coding sequence is TGTGCCAGCAGTACCGGACCTGATACGCAGTATTTT. This translates into CASSTGPDTQYF.

This clonotype was counted many times. This chain uses TRBV11-3 with TRBJ2-5, with 8 bases fitting TRBD2. J gave up 2 bases and V 2 bases, and 7 bases lay outside the gene matches. Per the germline V gene, CDR1 is SGHNT and CDR2 is YENEEA. The CDR3 spans 16 residues. The CDR3 loop is CASSLSGGRRQETQYF. Here the CDR3 DNA reads TGTGCCAGCAGCTTATCTGGCGGGAGGAGGCAAGAGACCCAGTACTTC.